Listed below are T cell receptor beta chains from one sample, sequenced in a study of T cells in localized non-small cell lung cancer. TCRdb's copy holds only in-frame clones and misses some; the assay was immunoSEQ multiplex PCR. Of about 26,000 clones detected, 80% to 90% appear once; the ten largest clones hold around 15%. Material: peripheral blood, obtained before any cancer treatment. These receptors were obtained from an older female donor with stage II squamous cell lung carcinoma. CDR3s include the opening cysteine and the closing phenylalanine or tryptophan. The D gene is left open where the match is weak. Clone size is shown for a subset of rows, as once, few, many or a class of expanded clone.

j_gene: TRBJ2-3
v_gene: TRBV7-2
abundance: .
d_gene: .
CDR3nt: TGTGCCAGCAGCGGGGGAGCAGGGGACGGACCCTTAGATACGCAGTATTTT
CDR3aa: CASSGGAGDGPLDTQYF

j_gene: TRBJ2-7
v_gene: TRBV19
abundance: .
d_gene: .
CDR3nt: TGTGCCAGTAGTGACGGCAGAGCCTACGAGCAGTACTTC
CDR3aa: CASSDGRAYEQYF

j_gene: TRBJ1-1
v_gene: TRBV5-1
abundance: .
d_gene: TRBD1
CDR3nt: TGCGCCAGCAGCTTCAGGGGGAAAGAAGCTTTCTTT
CDR3aa: CASSFRGKEAFF

j_gene: TRBJ2-2
v_gene: TRBV28
abundance: .
d_gene: .
CDR3nt: TGTGCCAGCAGCCCCTCGGGGCCCGGGGAGCTGTTTTTT
CDR3aa: CASSPSGPGELFF

j_gene: TRBJ1-5
v_gene: TRBV29-1
abundance: .
d_gene: .
CDR3nt: TGCAGCGCCGAAGGGGGGTCTTGGCAGCCCCAGCATTTT
CDR3aa: CSAEGGSWQPQHF

j_gene: TRBJ2-5
v_gene: TRBV5-6
abundance: .
d_gene: TRBD1
CDR3nt: TGTGCCAGCAGCCGGGACAGGGCAACGGAGACCCAGTACTTC
CDR3aa: CASSRDRATETQYF

j_gene: TRBJ2-1
v_gene: TRBV18
abundance: .
d_gene: TRBD2
CDR3nt: TGTGCCAGCTCGTCGGGACTAGCGGGAGCCTTTGAGCAGTTCTTC
CDR3aa: CASSSGLAGAFEQFF

j_gene: TRBJ1-2
v_gene: TRBV6-1
abundance: few
d_gene: .
CDR3nt: TGTGCCAGCAGTGATGGGACGGACTATGGCTACACCTTC
CDR3aa: CASSDGTDYGYTF

j_gene: TRBJ2-7
v_gene: TRBV5-4
abundance: once
d_gene: TRBD1
CDR3nt: TGTGCCAGCAGCTTGGAGGCAGGGGGCAAAGTATCCGAGCAGTACTTC
CDR3aa: CASSLEAGGKVSEQYF

j_gene: TRBJ2-1
v_gene: TRBV7-2
abundance: .
d_gene: TRBD2
CDR3nt: TGTGCCAGCAGCTTAGCACGACTAGCTAACTACAATGAGCAGTTCTTC
CDR3aa: CASSLARLANYNEQFF